The 16 T cell receptor beta chains below come from one sample, sequenced in a study of CD8 T cells in Susac syndrome. With random hexamers, reverse transcription was performed on about 0.45 to 1 ug of RNA. TCRdb itself ran the immunoSEQ multiplex PCR reads through MiXCR, one entry per CDR3 protein. The sample records 400,000 or so distinct CDR3 sequences, approximately 85% being singletons. The sequencing sample was made of CD8+ T cells from PBMCs. The receptors originated from a human donor with multiple sclerosis.

CDR3 sequence (DNA): TGTGCCAGCAGCCCAGGGGGAAGCGCTGAAGCTTTCTTT. Translated, it gives CASSPGGSAEAFF. The chain carries TRBV12-3 or TRBV12-4 and TRBJ1-1; 7 bases fit TRBD1. V gave up 6 bases and J gave up 6 bases; unmatched junction bases: 7. The CDR3 extends over 13 amino acids.

V gene TRBV2 combines with J gene TRBJ2-7; no firm D call. This CDR3 is built from 10 residues. Trimming removed 2 bases from V and 11 bases from J, with 7 bases in between. Germline values: CDR1 SNHLY, CDR2 FYNNEI. Here the CDR3 reads CASSERTEYF. CDR3 sequence (DNA): TGTGCCAGCAGTGAAAGGACGGAGTACTTC.

This clonotype was seen more than once but under ten times. The V and J genes are TRBV7-2 and TRBJ2-3; D is uncertain. This CDR3 spans 12 amino acids. Germline loops: CDR1 SGHTA, CDR2 FQGNSA. The V gene lost 5 bases and the J gene lost 6 bases, with 9 bases spanning the gap. This CDR3 reads CASSRGWDTQYF. The DNA of the CDR3 is TGTGCCAGCAGCCGAGGTTGGGATACGCAGTATTTT.

The gene calls are TRBV30 and TRBJ1-1; no definite D call. V was trimmed by 3 bases and J by 3 bases, leaving 2 bases between them. Germline loops: CDR1 GTSNPN, CDR2 SVGIG (reference sequence). The length of the CDR3 is 10 residues. The CDR3 reads CAWRYTEAFF. CDR3 nucleotide sequence: TGTGCCTGGAGATACACTGAAGCTTTCTTT.

There are a few counts of this clonotype. DNA for the CDR3: TGTGCCAGCAGTCCCGCAGGGACAGCCTACGAGCAGTACTTC. Translating it yields CASSPAGTAYEQYF. The chain recombines TRBV11-2 with TRBJ2-7; 7 nucleotides align to TRBD1. Trimming at V came to 6 bases and at J to 2 bases, leaving 7 bases not matched to a gene. Germline CDR1 is SGHAT and CDR2 is FQNNGV. The CDR3 is made up of 14 amino acids.

CDR3 sequence (DNA): TGTGCCAGCAGTTTGGTACGCCAGGGGCCCCTCTACGAGCAGTACTTC. This codes for CASSLVRQGPLYEQYF. V usage is TRBV28 and J usage is TRBJ2-7; a possible D gene is TRBD1 (6 bases). The CDR3 consists of 16 residues. V lost 3 bases to trimming and J lost 3 bases, with 18 bases between them. CDR1 is MDHEN, CDR2 SYDVKM, per germline.

This chain uses TRBV27 with TRBJ2-7; D may be TRBD1 or TRBD2 (5 bases each). The CDR3 length is 15 residues. Germline V gene data show CDR1 as MNHEY and CDR2 as SMNVEV (reference sequence). Trimming shortened V by 2 bases and J by 2 bases, and 13 bases separated the two germline ends. The chain's CDR3 is CASSLRDGGTYEQYF. The CDR3 DNA sequence: TGTGCCAGCAGTTTACGGGACGGAGGAACCTACGAGCAGTACTTC.

The CDR3 DNA follows: TGTGCCAGCAGTTCCACTCGTGGGGTCTACGAGCAGTACTTC. Translation: CASSSTRGVYEQYF. The genes are TRBV27 and TRBJ2-7; D ambiguous. The CDR3 sequence is 14 residues long. V was cut by 4 bases and J by 3 bases, with 13 bases left in between. Germline V CDR1 and CDR2: MNHEY, SMNVEV (reference sequence).

This clonotype appeared once. The chain carries TRBV7-9 and TRBJ2-7; D gene uncertain. The CDR3 covers 14 residues. V shed 5 bases and J shed 5 bases, with 16 bases lying between them. Per the germline V gene, CDR1 is SEHNR and CDR2 is FQNEAQ (reference sequence). The CDR3 DNA is TGTGCCAGCAGCCTTGAGGCCGGCGCCCACGAGCAGTACTTC. Residues: CASSLEAGAHEQYF. The full variable domain, rest sourced from reference TRBV7-9 and TRBJ2-7, is DTGVSQNPRHKITKRGQNVTFRCDPISEHNRLYWYRQTLGQGPEFLTYFQNEAQLEKSRLLSDRFSAERPKGSFSTLEIQRTEQGDSAMYLCASSLEAGAHEQYFGPGTRLTVT.

The chain carries TRBV12-3 or TRBV12-4 and TRBJ1-5, with D uncertain. The CDR3 extends over 15 amino acids. The V end lost 5 bases, the J end lost 0 bases, and 11 bases lay between the germline ends. The CDR3 spells CASSPEEYSNQPQHF. CDR3 coding DNA: TGTGCCAGCAGTCCAGAAGAATATAGCAATCAGCCCCAGCATTTT.

Only one count was recorded for this clonotype. The chain recombines TRBV25-1 with TRBJ1-1; D unclear. The CDR3 is 13 amino acids. V lost 0 bases and J 4 bases, leaving 6 bases between the germline ends. Germline lookup yields CDR1 MGHDK and CDR2 SYGVNS. CDR3 bases: TGTGCCAGCAGTGAATATGTGGGCACTGAAGCTTTCTTT. Its translation is CASSEYVGTEAFF.

As DNA, the CDR3 is TGCGCCAGCAGCCAATCCACAGGGGACGAGCAGTACTTC. This gives the protein CASSQSTGDEQYF. This chain uses TRBV4-1 with TRBJ2-7, with 7 nucleotides matching TRBD1. The CDR3 spans 13 residues. CDR1 and CDR2 from the germline V gene are MGHRA and YSYEKL. V gave up 2 bases and J gave up 5 bases; unmatched junction bases: 3.

The J gene is TRBJ1-2, the V gene TRBV6-1; weak D call: TRBD1 (6 bases). Germline-derived CDR1 and CDR2 are MNHNS and SASEGT. The CDR3 totals 16 residues. With 6 bases removed from V and 4 bases from J, the gap between germline ends came to 21 bases. As DNA, the CDR3 is TGTGCCAGCAGACTTCAAAGAGGAGCAGGGGCCTATGGCTACACCTTC. It yields the protein CASRLQRGAGAYGYTF.

The V gene is TRBV28, the J gene TRBJ2-1; TRBD2 is a possible D gene (5 bases). CDR1 and CDR2 (germline): MDHEN, SYDVKM. V lost 4 bases, J lost 8 bases, and 27 bases lay in between. The CDR3 covers 18 residues. As DNA, the CDR3 is TGTGCCAGCAGTTATACCCGGCTAGCCCGGCGGAGAGTCGATGAGCAGTTCTTC. This translates into CASSYTRLARRRVDEQFF.

The chain combines TRBV6-5 with TRBJ2-6; D not certain. Germline-derived CDR1 and CDR2 are MNHEY and SVGAGI. This CDR3 spans 15 amino acids. Trimming took 0 bases from V and 2 from J, leaving 5 bases between them. In DNA form, the CDR3 reads TGTGCCAGCAGTTACTCAGGTGCTGGGGCCAACGTCCTGACTTTC. Its protein product is CASSYSGAGANVLTF.

The chain combines TRBV6-5 with TRBJ2-7; 8 nucleotides line up with TRBD1. CDR1 is MNHEY, CDR2 SVGAGI, per germline. CDR3 length: 15 amino acids. The trim removed 6 bases at V and 5 bases at J, leaving 12 bases unmatched. The CDR3: CASSSPRTGIDEQYF. The CDR3 region has the DNA TGTGCCAGCAGCTCCCCCCGGACAGGGATCGACGAGCAGTACTTC.